A single sample gave rise to the 26 T cell receptor beta chains below, sequenced in a study of response to subunit inactivated influenza vaccine. TCRdb itself ran the RT-PCR reads through MiXCR, one entry per CDR3 protein. The sample has about 170,000 distinct CDR3 sequences, approximately 12% seen once. A further study also used this sample, focusing on T cells expressing NK-cell markers. As that study records: Generation of TCR beta cDNA was performed by 5'RACE template switching incorporating UMIs.

Sequencing used CD8+ T cells sorted from PBMCs, obtained approximately 13 days after vaccination. These TCRs come from a man between 45 and 60 years old who received an inactivated influenza vaccine.

The sample holds many counts of this clonotype. The genes are TRBV4-3 and TRBJ2-7; D gene unclear. Germline CDR1 LGHNA, CDR2 YSLEER. The CDR3 has 15 amino acids. Trimming cost V 0 bases and J 3 bases, with 12 bases left between them. In DNA form, the CDR3 reads TGCGCCAGCAGCCAAGATATAGTAAGGGACTACGAGCAGTACTTC. As protein: CASSQDIVRDYEQYF.

This clonotype has at least ten counts. The J gene is TRBJ2-6, the V gene TRBV28; D is unresolved. The V end was cut by 3 bases, the J end by 0 bases, with 15 bases between. The germline V gene encodes CDR1 MDHEN and CDR2 SYDVKM. The CDR3 spans 18 residues. This chain's CDR3 is CASSFWQTAVSGANVLTF. The CDR3 bases are TGTGCCAGCAGTTTTTGGCAGACTGCAGTCTCTGGGGCCAACGTCCTGACTTTC.

The V call is TRBV28, the J call TRBJ2-3, with TRBD2 as a possible D gene (7 bases). V shed 4 bases and J shed 2 bases, with 19 bases lying between them. The CDR3 is 17 residues long. Germline values: CDR1 MDHEN, CDR2 SYDVKM. CDR3 nucleotides: TGTGCCAGCAGTTGGGGGGGGCGGGAAATATTCACAGATACGCAGTATTTT. Its translation: CASSWGGREIFTDTQYF.

The J gene is TRBJ1-5, the V gene TRBV9; D may be TRBD1 (5 bases). Germline V gene sequence: CDR1 SGDLS, CDR2 YYNGEE. The CDR3 sequence is 14 residues long. V shed 3 bases and J shed 7 bases, with 14 bases lying between them. The CDR3 spells CASSGGGDRQPQHF. The DNA for the CDR3 is TGTGCCAGCAGCGGGGGAGGGGATCGGCAGCCCCAGCATTTT.

J is TRBJ2-1 and V is TRBV6-4, with 8 bases lining up with TRBD1. The V segment lost 2 bases and the J segment 6 bases; nucleotides outside the gene matches: 12. Germline V lookup: CDR1 MRHNA, CDR2 SNTAGT. The CDR3 consists of 17 residues. CDR3 nucleotides: TGTGCCAGCAGTGACCGGGCAGGACAGGGTGAATCCAATGAGCAGTTCTTC. Its protein product is CASSDRAGQGESNEQFF.

The chain is built from TRBV2 and TRBJ1-2; D is uncertain. V was shortened by 4 bases and J by 8 bases, with 11 bases between the two germline ends. The CDR3 extends over 12 amino acids. In germline, CDR1 is SNHLY, CDR2 FYNNEI. The CDR3: CASSARGTGYTF. CDR3 coding DNA: TGTGCCAGCAGTGCCCGGGGTACGGGCTACACCTTC.

This clonotype was counted at least ten times. The gene calls are TRBV4-3 and TRBJ2-7; D remains unclear. Trimming stripped 0 bases from V and 6 bases from J, with 15 bases between. Germline loops: CDR1 LGHNA, CDR2 YSLEER. CDR3 length equals 15 residues. This chain's CDR3 is CASSQEWQESSEQYF. The CDR3, as DNA: TGCGCCAGCAGCCAAGAATGGCAGGAGTCATCCGAGCAGTACTTC.

This clonotype has a handful of counts. The V gene is TRBV7-9, the J gene TRBJ2-3; D remains ambiguous. The germline V gene encodes CDR1 SEHNR and CDR2 FQNEAQ (reference sequence). Trimming left V 2 bases short and J 10 bases short, with 7 bases between. The CDR3 is made up of 11 amino acids. The CDR3 region has the DNA TGTGCCAGCAGCTTACCCCCAGCGCAGTATTTT. Its protein product is CASSLPPAQYF.

This chain joins TRBV7-8 and TRBJ1-2; tentative D call: TRBD1 (6 bases). The CDR3 length is 16 residues. V lost 5 bases, J lost 2 bases, and 18 bases lay in between. The germline gives CDR1 SGHVS, CDR2 FQNEAQ. The CDR3: CASSLRGQNLNYGYTF. For the CDR3, the DNA is TGTGCCAGCAGCCTTCGGGGACAAAACCTAAACTATGGCTACACCTTC.

The genes are TRBV27 and TRBJ2-7, with unresolved D. Germline CDR1 and CDR2: MNHEY and SMNVEV (reference sequence). Trimming cost V 6 bases and J 5 bases, with 17 bases left between them. The CDR3 is 14 amino acids. The CDR3 DNA reads TGTGCCAGCAGGGCAGTAGGCCTTGGCCACGAGCAGTACTTC. Translation: CASRAVGLGHEQYF.

A few counts support this clonotype. This rearrangement joins TRBV12-3 or TRBV12-4 to TRBJ2-7; D gene unclear. The V end was cut by 4 bases, the J end by 3 bases, with 7 bases between. The CDR3 contains 12 residues. The CDR3 region is CASSSDRYEQYF. The CDR3 DNA reads TGTGCCAGCAGTTCCGATCGCTACGAGCAGTACTTC.

This clonotype was seen ten or more times. The chain combines TRBV3-1 with TRBJ2-3, with 8 bases aligning to TRBD2. The CDR3 totals 20 residues. Germline-derived CDR1 and CDR2 are LGHDT and YNNKEL (reference sequence). V shed 0 bases, J shed 2 bases, and the junction held 16 bases outside the gene matches. The chain's CDR3 is CASSQEAGGHVPLNTDTQYF. As DNA, the CDR3 is TGTGCCAGCAGCCAAGAGGCGGGGGGTCACGTGCCCCTGAACACAGATACGCAGTATTTT.

This clonotype was detected a few times. The chain couples TRBV27 to TRBJ2-5; D is ambiguous. Germline lookup yields CDR1 MNHEY and CDR2 SMNVEV (reference sequence). Trimming pared 7 bases from V and 3 bases from J, leaving 12 bases between. There are 13 residues in the CDR3. The CDR3 sequence: CASKSANKETQYF. CDR3 DNA: TGTGCCAGCAAGTCCGCAAACAAAGAGACCCAGTACTTC.

This clonotype was detected a few times. The chain recombines TRBV7-9 with TRBJ1-5; no clear D gene. Germline values: CDR1 SEHNR, CDR2 FQNEAQ (reference sequence). The CDR3 spans 15 residues. The V and J ends lost 3 bases and 1 base respectively, with 10 bases between them. CDR3 residues: CASSFGPESNQPQHF. In DNA, the CDR3 is TGTGCCAGCAGCTTTGGCCCAGAGAGCAATCAGCCCCAGCATTTT.

This clonotype has a handful of counts. V gene TRBV7-9 combines with J gene TRBJ2-5, with D possibly TRBD2 on 7 matching bases. The CDR3 is 15 residues long. V lost 5 bases and J lost 5, with 18 bases in between. Per germline, CDR1 SEHNR and CDR2 FQNEAQ (reference sequence). The CDR3 DNA sequence: TGTGCCAGCAGCCCCCGCGGGGGCGGGATGGAGACCCAGTACTTC. As protein: CASSPRGGGMETQYF.

This clonotype was seen a handful of times. This rearrangement joins TRBV11-2 to TRBJ2-3; TRBD2 might be the D (5 bases). This CDR3 region has 14 residues. V lost 6 bases and J lost 3, with 13 bases in between. Germline loops: CDR1 SGHAT, CDR2 FQNNGV. CDR3 protein: CASRETGSTDTQYF. The CDR3 DNA sequence: TGTGCCAGCAGGGAAACGGGGTCTACAGATACGCAGTATTTT.

This clonotype was counted a few times. The V and J genes are TRBV5-6 and TRBJ2-1; TRBD2 aligns across 10 bases. The V gene's germline CDR1 is SGHDT and CDR2 YYEEEE. The V gene end was trimmed by 0 bases and the J gene end by 1 base; junction bases not matched to a gene: 4. The CDR3 is 17 residues long. CDR3 in amino acids: CASSLETSGTSYNEQFF. CDR3 bases: TGTGCCAGCAGCTTGGAAACTAGCGGGACTTCCTACAATGAGCAGTTCTTC.

This clonotype was picked up many times. This chain connects TRBV29-1 to TRBJ2-7, with D possibly being TRBD2 (5 bases). The CDR3 sequence is 14 residues long. Germline V lookup: CDR1 SQVTM, CDR2 ANQGSEA. Trimming cost V 0 bases and J 3 bases, with 12 bases left between them. DNA of the CDR3: TGCAGCGTTGAAGATCGGGCGGGTAACTACGAGCAGTACTTC. Translating it yields CSVEDRAGNYEQYF.

A few counts support this clonotype. V is TRBV9 and J is TRBJ2-3; 9 bases map to TRBD1. Looked up from germline, CDR1 is SGDLS and CDR2 is YYNGEE. The CDR3 totals 15 residues. The V and J ends lost 2 bases and 4 bases, in that order; junction bases with no gene match: 5. The CDR3 nucleotides are TGTGCCAGCAGCGTTACAGGGGGCAAGCCAGATACGCAGTATTTT. This translates into CASSVTGGKPDTQYF.

The chain uses TRBV3-1 and TRBJ2-7; perhaps TRBD2 as D (7 bases). This CDR3 has 16 amino acids. From germline, CDR1 is LGHDT and CDR2 YNNKEL (reference sequence). The germline V and J ends were trimmed by 2 bases and 0 bases, with 14 bases remaining between them. CDR3 residues: CASSQSAGASSYEQYF. The DNA for the CDR3 is TGTGCCAGCAGCCAATCGGCGGGGGCCAGCTCCTACGAGCAGTACTTC.

The V gene is TRBV7-6, the J gene TRBJ2-7; TRBD1 aligns across 9 bases. Unmatched junction bases numbered 7, after V lost 5 bases and J lost 5 bases. The germline gives CDR1 SGHVS, CDR2 FNYEAQ. The CDR3 sequence is 14 residues long. The CDR3 sequence is CASSPGTGSNEQYF. In DNA form, the CDR3 reads TGTGCCAGCAGCCCGGGGACAGGGTCCAACGAGCAGTACTTC.

There are a few counts of this clonotype. The chain is built from TRBV7-9 and TRBJ2-7; the D gene is possibly TRBD2 (5 bases). Per germline, CDR1 SEHNR and CDR2 FQNEAQ (reference sequence). The CDR3 sequence is 15 residues long. V shed 5 bases and J shed 0 bases, with 14 bases lying between them. CDR3 sequence: CASSPSRGSSYEQYF. The CDR3 coding sequence is TGTGCCAGCAGCCCATCACGAGGGAGCTCCTACGAGCAGTACTTC.

This clonotype showed up just a few times. The rearrangement uses TRBV7-8 and TRBJ2-5; D is undetermined. This CDR3 comprises 15 residues. V was pared by 5 bases and J by 1 base, with 14 bases between. CDR1 and CDR2 (germline): SGHVS, FQNEAQ. The CDR3 region has the DNA TGTGCCAGCAGCCTCCTGAGGATCCCCCAAGAGACCCAGTACTTC. This translates into CASSLLRIPQETQYF.

There are a few counts of this clonotype. The rearrangement joins TRBV5-1 to TRBJ2-7, with D perhaps given as TRBD1 or TRBD2 (5 bases each). Germline CDR1 and CDR2: SGHRS and YFSETQ. Trimming removed 0 bases at V and 5 bases at J, with 21 bases between. The CDR3 runs to 17 residues. CDR3 in DNA: TGCGCCAGCAGCTTGGGACAGCTAGCCTTACCCGTCGACGAGCAGTACTTC. The encoded protein is CASSLGQLALPVDEQYF.

This clonotype was seen a few times. The chain uses TRBV7-9 and TRBJ2-5; 7 bases map to TRBD2. The J segment lost 4 bases and the V segment lost 7 bases, leaving 6 bases of the junction unmatched. This CDR3 is built from 13 residues. Per germline, CDR1 SEHNR and CDR2 FQNEAQ (reference sequence). The CDR3 DNA follows: TGTGCCAGCAAGGGCGGGAGTGGAGAGACCCAGTACTTC. It specifies CASKGGSGETQYF.

This chain uses TRBV29-1 with TRBJ2-7, with D tentatively TRBD2 (5 bases). Germline values: CDR1 SQVTM, CDR2 ANQGSEA. The CDR3 length is 14 residues. Trimming removed 1 base from V and 0 bases from J, with 10 bases in between. The CDR3 spells CSVEAPGVSYEQYF. DNA of the CDR3: TGCAGCGTTGAAGCTCCCGGGGTCTCCTACGAGCAGTACTTC.